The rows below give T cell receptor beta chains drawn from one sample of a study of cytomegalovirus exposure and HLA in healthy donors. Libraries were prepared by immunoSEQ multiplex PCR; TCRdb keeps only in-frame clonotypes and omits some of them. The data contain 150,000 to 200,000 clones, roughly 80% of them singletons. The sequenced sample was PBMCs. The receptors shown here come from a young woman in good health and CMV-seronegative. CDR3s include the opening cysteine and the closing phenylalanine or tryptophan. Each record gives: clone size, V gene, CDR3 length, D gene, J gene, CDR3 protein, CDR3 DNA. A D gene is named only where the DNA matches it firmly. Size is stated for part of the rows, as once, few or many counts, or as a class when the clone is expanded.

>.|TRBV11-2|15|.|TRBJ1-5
CASSLDVGGNQPQHF
TGTGCCAGCAGCTTAGATGTAGGAGGTAATCAGCCCCAGCATTTT
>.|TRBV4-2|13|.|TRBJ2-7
CASSQVLAAEQYF
TGTGCCAGCAGCCAAGTACTAGCTGCCGAGCAGTACTTC
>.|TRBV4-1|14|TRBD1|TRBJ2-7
CASSQDQGADEQYF
TGCGCCAGCAGCCAAGATCAGGGGGCGGACGAGCAGTACTTC
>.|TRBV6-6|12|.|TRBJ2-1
CASSPGYNEQFF
TGTGCCAGCAGTCCGGGCTACAATGAGCAGTTCTTC
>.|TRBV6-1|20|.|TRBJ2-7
CASSGGWGRGTGISSYEQYF
TGTGCCAGCAGTGGGGGCTGGGGCAGGGGCACGGGGATTAGCTCCTACGAGCAGTACTTC
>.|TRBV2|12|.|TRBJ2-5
CASTSTGETQYF
TGTGCCAGCACCAGCACAGGAGAGACCCAGTACTTC
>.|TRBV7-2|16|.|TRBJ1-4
CASSFGGVASNEKLFF
TGTGCCAGCAGCTTCGGGGGGGTTGCTTCTAATGAAAAACTGTTTTTT
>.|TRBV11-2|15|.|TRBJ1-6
CASSLVRGKNSPLHF
TGTGCCAGCAGCTTAGTGCGGGGTAAAAATTCACCCCTCCACTTT
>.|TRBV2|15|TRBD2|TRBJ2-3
CASSEAGGRAGTQYF
TGTGCCAGCAGTGAAGCGGGCGGGAGGGCCGGTACGCAGTATTTT
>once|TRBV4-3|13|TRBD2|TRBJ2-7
CASSPGLAGEQYF
TGCGCCAGCAGCCCTGGACTAGCCGGCGAGCAGTACTTC
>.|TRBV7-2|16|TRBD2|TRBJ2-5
CASSLRREGFGETQYF
TGTGCCAGCAGCTTAAGGAGGGAGGGTTTTGGAGAGACCCAGTACTTC
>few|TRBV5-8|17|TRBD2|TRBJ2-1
CASSLAVGLTLYNEQFF
TGTGCCAGCAGCTTGGCGGTGGGACTAACTCTATACAATGAGCAGTTCTTC
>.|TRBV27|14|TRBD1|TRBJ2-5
CASSLSRGLETQYF
TGTGCCAGCAGTTTATCCAGGGGGCTAGAGACCCAGTACTTC
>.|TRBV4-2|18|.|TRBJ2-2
CASSQDGLVADYTGELFF
TGTGCCAGCAGCCAAGATGGTTTGGTAGCGGATTACACCGGGGAGCTGTTTTTT
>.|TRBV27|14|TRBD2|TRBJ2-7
CASSFREGSYEQYF
TGTGCCAGCAGTTTTAGGGAGGGCTCCTACGAGCAGTACTTC
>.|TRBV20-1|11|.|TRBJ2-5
CSAGRGETQYF
TGCAGTGCAGGGCGGGGAGAGACCCAGTACTTC
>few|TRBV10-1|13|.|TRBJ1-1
CASSESGRNEAFF
TGCGCCAGCAGTGAGTCGGGCCGGAATGAAGCTTTCTTT
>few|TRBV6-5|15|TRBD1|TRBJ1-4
CASSSSGTGTEKLFF
TGTGCCAGCAGTTCGTCCGGGACAGGGACTGAAAAACTGTTTTTT
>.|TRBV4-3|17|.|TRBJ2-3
CASSQDPPVSSTDTQYF
TGCGCCAGCAGCCAAGACCCCCCAGTTTCTAGCACAGATACGCAGTATTTT
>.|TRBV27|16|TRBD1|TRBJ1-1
CATSPRGGQGFPEAFF
TGTGCCACCTCTCCCCGGGGAGGACAGGGGTTTCCTGAAGCTTTCTTT
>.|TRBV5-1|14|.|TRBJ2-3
CASSHEGGTDTQYF
TGCGCCAGCAGTCACGAGGGAGGCACAGATACGCAGTATTTT
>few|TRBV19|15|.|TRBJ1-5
CASSVQVAFYQPQHF
TGTGCCAGTAGTGTACAGGTGGCTTTCTATCAGCCCCAGCATTTT
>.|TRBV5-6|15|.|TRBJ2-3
CASSLAPVAAVTQYF
TGTGCCAGCAGCTTGGCCCCGGTAGCGGCAGTTACGCAGTATTTT
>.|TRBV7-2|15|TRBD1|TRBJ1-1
CASSLQGAGDTEAFF
TGTGCCAGCAGCTTACAGGGGGCGGGGGACACTGAAGCTTTCTTT
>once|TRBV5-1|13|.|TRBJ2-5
CASSKWGGETQYF
TGCGCCAGCAGTAAATGGGGCGGAGAGACCCAGTACTTC
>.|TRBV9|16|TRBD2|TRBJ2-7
CASSFSRTSGAYEQYF
TGTGCCAGCAGCTTTAGCAGGACTAGCGGGGCCTACGAGCAGTACTTC
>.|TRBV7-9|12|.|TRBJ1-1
CSSSFEVTEAFF
TGTTCCAGCAGCTTTGAGGTCACTGAAGCTTTCTTT
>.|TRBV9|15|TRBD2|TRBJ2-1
CASSVATQGGNEQFF
TGTGCCAGCAGCGTAGCGACTCAGGGAGGGAATGAGCAGTTCTTC
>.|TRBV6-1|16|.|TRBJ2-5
CASSEALWGLQETQYF
TGTGCCAGCAGTGAAGCCCTCTGGGGGCTTCAAGAGACCCAGTACTTC
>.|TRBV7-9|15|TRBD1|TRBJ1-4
CASSAGTGESEKLFF
TGTGCCAGCAGCGCCGGGACAGGGGAGAGTGAAAAACTGTTTTTT
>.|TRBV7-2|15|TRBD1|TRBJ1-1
CASSFRTGENTEAFF
TGTGCCAGCAGCTTCAGGACAGGGGAGAACACTGAAGCTTTCTTT
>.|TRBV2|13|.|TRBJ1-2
CASSPVELYGYTF
TGTGCCAGCAGTCCCGTGGAGCTCTATGGCTACACCTTC
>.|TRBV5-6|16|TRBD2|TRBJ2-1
CASSLPGLAGEDEQFF
TGTGCCAGCAGCTTACCGGGACTAGCGGGAGAGGATGAGCAGTTCTTC
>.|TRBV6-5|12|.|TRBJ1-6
CASSYEGLTLHF
TGTGCCAGCAGTTACGAGGGTCTCACCCTCCACTTT
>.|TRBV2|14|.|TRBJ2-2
CASSWTENTGELFF
TGTGCCAGCAGTTGGACTGAGAACACCGGGGAGCTGTTTTTT
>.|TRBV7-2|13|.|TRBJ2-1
CASRPGNYNEQFF
TGTGCCAGCAGGCCCGGGAACTACAATGAGCAGTTCTTC
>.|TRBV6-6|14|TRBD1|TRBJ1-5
CASRDRVSDQPQHF
TGTGCCAGCAGGGACAGGGTGTCGGATCAGCCCCAGCATTTT